A selection of T cell receptor beta chains follows, all from one sample in a study of cytomegalovirus exposure and HLA in healthy donors. Sequenced by immunoSEQ multiplex PCR; TCRdb stores in-frame clones only, minus some. The profile covers around 150,000 clones, with roughly 85% appearing a single time and approximately 7% taken by the ten largest. Sequences were obtained from PBMCs. The origin of the receptors is a man aged 40-49 years in good health and CMV-seropositive. Both conserved end residues are part of each CDR3. Each record gives: J gene, D gene, clone size, V gene, CDR3 protein, CDR3 DNA. D genes are given only for firm matches. The listing skips clone size in some rows; elsewhere it reads once, few, many or a size class.

TRBJ1-5 | - | once | TRBV6-6 | CASSQGSNQPQHF | TGTGCCAGCAGCCAGGGTTCGAATCAGCCCCAGCATTTT
TRBJ1-1 | TRBD1 | - | TRBV30 | CAHRGENTEAFF | TGTGCCCACAGGGGAGAGAACACTGAAGCTTTCTTT
TRBJ2-1 | TRBD1 | once | TRBV27 | CASRSQGKQFF | TGTGCCAGCAGGTCACAGGGGAAGCAGTTCTTC
TRBJ2-1 | - | - | TRBV4-1 | CASSRLFSASVNNEQFF | TGCGCCAGCAGCCGCCTTTTTTCGGCTAGCGTAAACAATGAGCAGTTCTTC
TRBJ2-3 | - | - | TRBV5-1 | CASSLASYLDTQYF | TGCGCCAGCAGCTTGGCCTCCTACCTTGATACGCAGTATTTT
TRBJ2-4 | TRBD2 | - | TRBV7-9 | CASSLMPGGAKNIQYF | TGTGCCAGCAGCTTGATGCCCGGGGGGGCCAAAAACATTCAGTACTTC
TRBJ2-1 | - | - | TRBV4-2 | CASSQRPADEQFF | TGTGCCAGCAGCCAAAGACCAGCGGATGAGCAGTTCTTC
TRBJ1-1 | - | - | TRBV7-7 | CAVRGASNTEAFF | TGTGCAGTCAGGGGCGCTTCAAACACTGAAGCTTTCTTT
TRBJ1-1 | - | - | TRBV5-1 | CASSSGGYTEAFF | TGCGCCAGCAGCTCCGGAGGATACACTGAAGCTTTCTTT
TRBJ2-1 | TRBD2 | - | TRBV9 | CASSALRGGANEQFF | TGTGCCAGCAGCGCCCTCCGGGGGGGTGCCAATGAGCAGTTCTTC
TRBJ2-1 | - | - | TRBV30 | CAWKGTGRSYNEQFF | TGTGCCTGGAAAGGGACTGGGCGGTCCTACAATGAGCAGTTCTTC
TRBJ2-6 | - | - | TRBV6-5 | CASSYSAGLGANVLTF | TGTGCCAGCAGTTACTCGGCAGGCCTTGGGGCCAACGTCCTGACTTTC
TRBJ2-7 | - | - | TRBV5-4 | CASSLVGGPSYEQYF | TGTGCCAGCAGCTTGGTCGGCGGTCCCTCCTACGAGCAGTACTTC
TRBJ2-1 | - | once | TRBV7-3 | CASSPTPTSYNEQFF | TGTGCCAGCAGCCCCACCCCCACTAGTTACAATGAGCAGTTCTTC
TRBJ2-7 | TRBD1 | - | TRBV5-1 | CASSLNPGGRYEQYF | TGCGCCAGCAGCTTGAACCCAGGGGGCAGGTACGAGCAGTACTTC
TRBJ1-5 | - | - | TRBV10-2 | CAGSAAGNQPQHF | TGCGCCGGCAGTGCCGCGGGCAATCAGCCCCAGCATTTT
TRBJ2-2 | TRBD1 | - | TRBV19 | CASTKWEQGANTGELFF | TGTGCCAGTACCAAATGGGAACAGGGGGCTAACACCGGGGAGCTGTTTTTT
TRBJ2-7 | - | - | TRBV2 | CASSERSRQYF | TGTGCCAGCAGTGAAAGGAGTAGGCAGTACTTC
TRBJ1-4 | - | - | TRBV4-2 | CASSQDRGVRIEKLFF | TGTGCCAGCAGCCAAGACCGGGGGGTTCGTATTGAAAAACTGTTTTTT
TRBJ2-7 | - | - | TRBV5-6 | CASSLGPGSSYEQYF | TGTGCCAGCAGCTTGGGACCAGGCAGCTCCTACGAGCAGTACTTC